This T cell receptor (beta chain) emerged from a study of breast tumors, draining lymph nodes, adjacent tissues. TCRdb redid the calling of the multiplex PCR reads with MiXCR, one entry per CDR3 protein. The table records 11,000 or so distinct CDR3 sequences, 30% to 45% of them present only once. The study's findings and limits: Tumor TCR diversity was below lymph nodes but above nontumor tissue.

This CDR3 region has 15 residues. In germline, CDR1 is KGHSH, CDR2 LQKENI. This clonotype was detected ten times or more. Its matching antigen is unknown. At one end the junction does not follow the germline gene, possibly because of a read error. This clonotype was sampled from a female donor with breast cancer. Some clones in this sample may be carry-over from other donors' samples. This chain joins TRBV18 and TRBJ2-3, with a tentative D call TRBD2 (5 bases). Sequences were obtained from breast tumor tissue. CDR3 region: CASSALASSTDTQYF. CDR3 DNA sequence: TGTGCTAGCTCAGCTTTAGCGTCTAGCACAGATACGCAGTATTTT.